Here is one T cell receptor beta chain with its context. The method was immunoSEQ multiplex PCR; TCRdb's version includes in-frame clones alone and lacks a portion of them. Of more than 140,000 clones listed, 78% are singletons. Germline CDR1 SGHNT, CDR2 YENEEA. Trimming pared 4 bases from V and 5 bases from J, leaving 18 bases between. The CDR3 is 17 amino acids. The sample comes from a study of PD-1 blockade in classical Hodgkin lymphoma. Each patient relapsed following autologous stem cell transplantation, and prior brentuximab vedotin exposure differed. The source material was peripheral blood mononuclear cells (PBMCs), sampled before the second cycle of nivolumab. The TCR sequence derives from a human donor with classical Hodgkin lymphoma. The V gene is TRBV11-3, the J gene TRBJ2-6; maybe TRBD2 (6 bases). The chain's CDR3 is CASSSGLTSGWANVLTF. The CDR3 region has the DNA TGTGCCAGCAGCTCCGGACTAACCTCTGGCTGGGCCAACGTCCTGACTTTC.